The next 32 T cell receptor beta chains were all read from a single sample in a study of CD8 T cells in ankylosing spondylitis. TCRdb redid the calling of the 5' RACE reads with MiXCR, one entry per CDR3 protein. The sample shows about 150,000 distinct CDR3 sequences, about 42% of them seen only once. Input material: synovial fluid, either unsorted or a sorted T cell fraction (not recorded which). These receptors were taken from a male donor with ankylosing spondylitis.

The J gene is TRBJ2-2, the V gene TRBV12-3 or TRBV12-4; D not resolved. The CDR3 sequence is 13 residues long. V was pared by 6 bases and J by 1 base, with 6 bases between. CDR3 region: CASSHRNTGELFF. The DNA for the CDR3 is TGTGCCAGCAGCCACAGGAACACCGGGGAGCTGTTTTTT.

The DNA of the CDR3 is TGTGCCAGCAGCGTAGGGGACAGGGAAGGTCAGCCCCAGCATTTT. Its protein is CASSVGDREGQPQHF. The chain joins TRBV9 to TRBJ1-5; 9 nucleotides match TRBD1. Losses at the gene ends were 0 bases for V and 6 bases for J; bases not matched to a gene: 4. The germline V gene encodes CDR1 SGDLS and CDR2 YYNGEE. This CDR3 contains 15 residues.

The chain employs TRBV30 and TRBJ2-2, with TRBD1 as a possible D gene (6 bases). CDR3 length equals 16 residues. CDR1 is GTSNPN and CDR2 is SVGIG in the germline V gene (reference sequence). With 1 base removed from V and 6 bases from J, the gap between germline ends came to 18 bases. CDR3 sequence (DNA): TGTGCCTGGAGTGCCCGGACAGCCTCAAGCGCCGGGGAGCTGTTTTTT. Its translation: CAWSARTASSAGELFF.

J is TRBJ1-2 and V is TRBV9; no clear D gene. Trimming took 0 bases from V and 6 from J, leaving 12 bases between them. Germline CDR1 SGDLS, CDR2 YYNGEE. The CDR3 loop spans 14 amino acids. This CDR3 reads CASSVEGRFNGYTF. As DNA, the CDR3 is TGTGCCAGCAGCGTAGAGGGCAGGTTCAATGGCTACACCTTC.

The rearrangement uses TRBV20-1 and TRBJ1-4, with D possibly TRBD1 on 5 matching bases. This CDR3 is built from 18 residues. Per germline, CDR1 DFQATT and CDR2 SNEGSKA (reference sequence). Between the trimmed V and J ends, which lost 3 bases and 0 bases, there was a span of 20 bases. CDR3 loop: CSARPFRFRAATNEKLFF. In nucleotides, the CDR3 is TGCAGTGCTAGGCCCTTCCGTTTCAGGGCCGCAACTAATGAAAAACTGTTTTTT.

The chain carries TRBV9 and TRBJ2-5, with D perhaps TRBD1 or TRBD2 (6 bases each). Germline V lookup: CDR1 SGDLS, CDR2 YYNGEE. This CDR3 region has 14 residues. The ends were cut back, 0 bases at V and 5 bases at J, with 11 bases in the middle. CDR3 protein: CASSVEGGLETQYF. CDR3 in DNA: TGTGCCAGCAGCGTAGAGGGGGGATTGGAGACCCAGTACTTC.

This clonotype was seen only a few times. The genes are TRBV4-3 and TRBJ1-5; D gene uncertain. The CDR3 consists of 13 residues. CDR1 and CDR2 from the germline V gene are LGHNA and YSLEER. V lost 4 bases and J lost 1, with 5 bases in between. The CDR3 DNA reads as TGCGCCAGCAGCCCCGACAGCAATCAGCCCCAGCATTTT. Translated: CASSPDSNQPQHF.

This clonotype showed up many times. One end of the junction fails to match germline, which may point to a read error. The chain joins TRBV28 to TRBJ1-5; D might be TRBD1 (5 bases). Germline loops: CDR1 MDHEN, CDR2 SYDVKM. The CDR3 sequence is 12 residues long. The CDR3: CASREGNQPQHF. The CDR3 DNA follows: TGTGCTAGCAGGGAAGGCAATCAGCCCCAGCATTTT.

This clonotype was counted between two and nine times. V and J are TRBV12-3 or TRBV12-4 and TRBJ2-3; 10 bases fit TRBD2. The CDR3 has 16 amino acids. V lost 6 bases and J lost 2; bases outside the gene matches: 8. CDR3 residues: CASRHSAGGVTDTQYF. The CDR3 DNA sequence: TGTGCCAGCAGACATTCAGCGGGAGGGGTCACAGATACGCAGTATTTT.

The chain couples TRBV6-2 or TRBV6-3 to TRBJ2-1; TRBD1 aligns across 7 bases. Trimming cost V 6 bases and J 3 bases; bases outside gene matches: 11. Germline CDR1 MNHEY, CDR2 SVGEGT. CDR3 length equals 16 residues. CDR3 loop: CASRTIDRVDYNEQFF. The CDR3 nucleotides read TGTGCCAGCAGGACTATCGACAGGGTGGACTACAATGAGCAGTTCTTC.

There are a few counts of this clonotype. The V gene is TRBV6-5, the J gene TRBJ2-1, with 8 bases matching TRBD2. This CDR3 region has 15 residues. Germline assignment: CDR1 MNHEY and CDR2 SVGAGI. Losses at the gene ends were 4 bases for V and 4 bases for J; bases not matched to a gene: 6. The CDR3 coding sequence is TGTGCCAGCAGTTTCCCCGGGACTAGATACAATGAGCAGTTCTTC. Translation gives CASSFPGTRYNEQFF.

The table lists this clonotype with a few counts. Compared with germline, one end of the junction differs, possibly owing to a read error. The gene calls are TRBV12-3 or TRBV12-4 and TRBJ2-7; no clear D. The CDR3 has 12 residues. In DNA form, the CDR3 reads TGTGCCAGCAGCTTAGCCGAGTTGGAGCAGTACTTC. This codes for CASSLAELEQYF.

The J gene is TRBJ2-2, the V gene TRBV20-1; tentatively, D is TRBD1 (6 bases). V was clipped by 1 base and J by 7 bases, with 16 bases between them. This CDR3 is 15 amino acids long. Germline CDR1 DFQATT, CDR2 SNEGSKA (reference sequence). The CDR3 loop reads CSARGSYRDDGELFF. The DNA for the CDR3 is TGCAGTGCTAGAGGGAGTTACAGGGATGACGGGGAGCTGTTTTTT.

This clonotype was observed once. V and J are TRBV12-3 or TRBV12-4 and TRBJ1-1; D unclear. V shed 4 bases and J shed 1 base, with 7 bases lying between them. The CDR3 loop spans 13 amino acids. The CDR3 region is CASSSGWNTEAFF. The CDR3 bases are TGTGCCAGCAGTTCTGGGTGGAACACTGAAGCTTTCTTT.

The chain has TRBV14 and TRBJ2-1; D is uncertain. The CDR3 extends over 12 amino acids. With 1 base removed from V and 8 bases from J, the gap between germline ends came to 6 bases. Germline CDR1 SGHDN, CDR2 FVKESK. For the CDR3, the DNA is TGTGCCAGCAGCCAAGGCCGACATGAGCAGTTCTTC. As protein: CASSQGRHEQFF.

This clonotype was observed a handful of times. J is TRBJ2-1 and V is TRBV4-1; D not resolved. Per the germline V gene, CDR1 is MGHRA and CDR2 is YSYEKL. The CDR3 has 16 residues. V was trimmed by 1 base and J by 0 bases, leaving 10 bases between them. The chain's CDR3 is CASSQGPLSSYNEQFF. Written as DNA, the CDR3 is TGCGCCAGCAGCCAAGGGCCGCTCAGCTCCTACAATGAGCAGTTCTTC.

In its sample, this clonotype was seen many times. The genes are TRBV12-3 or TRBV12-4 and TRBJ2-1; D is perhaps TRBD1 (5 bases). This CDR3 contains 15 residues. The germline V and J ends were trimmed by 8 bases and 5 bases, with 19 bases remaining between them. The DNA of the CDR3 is TGTGCCAGCCTGCCCTGGGGCCTTAGGAACAATGAGCAGTTCTTC. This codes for CASLPWGLRNNEQFF.

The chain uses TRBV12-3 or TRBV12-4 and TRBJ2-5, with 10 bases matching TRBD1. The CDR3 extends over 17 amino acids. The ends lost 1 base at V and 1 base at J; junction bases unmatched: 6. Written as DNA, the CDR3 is TGTGCCAGCAGTTTAGGGACAGGGGGATTGGTCCAAGAGACCCAGTACTTC. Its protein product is CASSLGTGGLVQETQYF.

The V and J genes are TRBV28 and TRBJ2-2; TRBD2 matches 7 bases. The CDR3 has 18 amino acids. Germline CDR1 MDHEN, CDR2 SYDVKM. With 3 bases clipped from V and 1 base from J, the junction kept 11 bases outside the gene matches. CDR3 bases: TGTGCCAGCAGTTTTAGGATGCGGGAGCCGATGAACACCGGGGAGCTGTTTTTT. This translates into CASSFRMREPMNTGELFF. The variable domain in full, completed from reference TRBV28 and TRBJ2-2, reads DVKVTQSSRYLVKRTGEKVFLECVQDMDHENMFWYRQDPGLGLRLIYFSYDVKMKEKGDIPEGYSVSREKKERFSLILESASTNQTSMYLCASSFRMREPMNTGELFFGEGSRLTVL.

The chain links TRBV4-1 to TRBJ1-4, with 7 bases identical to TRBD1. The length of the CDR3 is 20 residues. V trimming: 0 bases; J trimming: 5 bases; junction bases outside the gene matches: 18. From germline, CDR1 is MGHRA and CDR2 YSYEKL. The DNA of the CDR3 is TGCGCCAGCAGCCAAGAAAGATTCGTAAGAAGACAGGGAAGAAATGAAAAACTGTTTTTT. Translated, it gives CASSQERFVRRQGRNEKLFF.

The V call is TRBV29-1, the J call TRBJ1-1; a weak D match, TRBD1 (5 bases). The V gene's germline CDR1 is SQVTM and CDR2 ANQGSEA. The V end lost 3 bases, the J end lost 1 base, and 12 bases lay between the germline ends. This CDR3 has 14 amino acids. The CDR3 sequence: CSVEGPGGNTEAFF. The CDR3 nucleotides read TGCAGCGTTGAGGGACCGGGGGGGAACACTGAAGCTTTCTTT.

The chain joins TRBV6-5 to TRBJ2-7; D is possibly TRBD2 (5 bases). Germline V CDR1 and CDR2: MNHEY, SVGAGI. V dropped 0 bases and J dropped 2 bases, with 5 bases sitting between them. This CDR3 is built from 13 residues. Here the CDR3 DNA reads TGTGCCAGCAGTTACTCCGGGACCTACGAGCAGTACTTC. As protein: CASSYSGTYEQYF.

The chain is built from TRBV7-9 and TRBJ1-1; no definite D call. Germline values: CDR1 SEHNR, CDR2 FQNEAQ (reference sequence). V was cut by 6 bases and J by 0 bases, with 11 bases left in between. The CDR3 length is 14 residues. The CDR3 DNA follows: TGTGCCAGCAGTCCTCTACGTGTGAACACTGAAGCTTTCTTT. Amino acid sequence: CASSPLRVNTEAFF.

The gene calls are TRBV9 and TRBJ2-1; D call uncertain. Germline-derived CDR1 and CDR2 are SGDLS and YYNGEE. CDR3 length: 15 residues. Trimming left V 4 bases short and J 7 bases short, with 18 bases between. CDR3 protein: CASSLKGGPRNEQFF. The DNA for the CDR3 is TGTGCCAGCAGCCTTAAGGGTGGGCCTCGGAATGAGCAGTTCTTC.

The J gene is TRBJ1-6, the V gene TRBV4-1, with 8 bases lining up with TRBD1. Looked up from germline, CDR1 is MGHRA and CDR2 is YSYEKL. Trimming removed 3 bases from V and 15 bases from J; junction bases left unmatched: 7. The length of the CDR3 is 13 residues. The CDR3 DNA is TGCGCCAGCAGCCACAGATGGGACAGGCTCCTCCACTTT. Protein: CASSHRWDRLLHF.

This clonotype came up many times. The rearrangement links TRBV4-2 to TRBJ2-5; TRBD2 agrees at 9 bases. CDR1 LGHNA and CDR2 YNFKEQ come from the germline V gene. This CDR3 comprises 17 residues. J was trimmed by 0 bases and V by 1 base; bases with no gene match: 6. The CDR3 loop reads CASSQASGDGYQETQYF. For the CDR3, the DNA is TGTGCCAGCAGCCAAGCTAGCGGGGATGGGTACCAAGAGACCCAGTACTTC.

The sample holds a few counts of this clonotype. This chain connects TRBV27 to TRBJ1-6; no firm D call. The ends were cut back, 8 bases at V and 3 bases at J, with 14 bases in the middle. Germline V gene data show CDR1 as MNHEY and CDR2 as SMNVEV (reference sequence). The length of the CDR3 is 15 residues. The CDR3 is CASSQSGSYNSPLHF. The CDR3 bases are TGTGCCAGCTCGCAGAGCGGCAGCTATAATTCACCCCTCCACTTT.

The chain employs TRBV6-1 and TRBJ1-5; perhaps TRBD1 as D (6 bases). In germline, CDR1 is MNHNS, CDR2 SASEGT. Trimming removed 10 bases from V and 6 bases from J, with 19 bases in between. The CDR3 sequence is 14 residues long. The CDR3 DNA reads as TGTGCCACGAGCTCTGGGGGCGCGACTCAGCCCCAGCATTTT. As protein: CATSSGGATQPQHF.

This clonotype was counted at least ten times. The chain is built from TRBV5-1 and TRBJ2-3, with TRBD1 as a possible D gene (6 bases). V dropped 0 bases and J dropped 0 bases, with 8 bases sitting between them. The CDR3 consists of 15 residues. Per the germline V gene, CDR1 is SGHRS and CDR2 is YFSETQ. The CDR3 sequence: CASSLVGTSTDTQYF. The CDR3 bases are TGCGCCAGCAGCTTGGTTGGGACAAGCACAGATACGCAGTATTTT.

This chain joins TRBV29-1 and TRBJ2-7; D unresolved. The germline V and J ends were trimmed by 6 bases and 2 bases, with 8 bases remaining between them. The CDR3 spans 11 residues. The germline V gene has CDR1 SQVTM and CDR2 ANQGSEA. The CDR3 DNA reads TGCAGCGTGACTGACACCTACGAGCAGTACTTC. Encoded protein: CSVTDTYEQYF.

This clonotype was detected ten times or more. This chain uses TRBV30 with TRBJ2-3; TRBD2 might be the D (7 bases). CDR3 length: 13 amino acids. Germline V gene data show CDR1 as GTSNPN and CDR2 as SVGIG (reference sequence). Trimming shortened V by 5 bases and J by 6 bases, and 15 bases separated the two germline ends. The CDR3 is CAWFGGPHDTQYF. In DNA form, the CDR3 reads TGTGCCTGGTTCGGGGGGCCCCACGATACGCAGTATTTT.

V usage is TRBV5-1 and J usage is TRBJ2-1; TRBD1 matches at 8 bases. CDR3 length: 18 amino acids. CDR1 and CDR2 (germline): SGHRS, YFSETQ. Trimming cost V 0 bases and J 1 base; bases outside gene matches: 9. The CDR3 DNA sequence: TGCGCCAGCAGCTTGGGCGTCTGGGACAGGTTGTCCTACAATGAGCAGTTCTTC. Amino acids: CASSLGVWDRLSYNEQFF. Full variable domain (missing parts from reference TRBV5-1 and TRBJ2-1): KAGVTQTPRYLIKTRGQQVTLSCSPISGHRSVSWYQQTPGQGLQFLFEYFSETQRNKGNFPGRFSGRQFSNSRSEMNVSTLELGDSALYLCASSLGVWDRLSYNEQFFGPGTRLTVL.